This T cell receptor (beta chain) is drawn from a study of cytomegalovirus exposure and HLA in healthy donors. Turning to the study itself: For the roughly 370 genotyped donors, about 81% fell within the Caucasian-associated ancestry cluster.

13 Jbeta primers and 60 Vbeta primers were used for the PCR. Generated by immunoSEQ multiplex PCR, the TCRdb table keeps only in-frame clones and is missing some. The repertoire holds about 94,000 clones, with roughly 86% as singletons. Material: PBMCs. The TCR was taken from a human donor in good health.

This chain's CDR3 is CASSLSGVPYNEQFF. In nucleotides, the CDR3 is TGTGCCAGCAGCTTGTCAGGGGTCCCCTACAATGAGCAGTTCTTC. The chain couples TRBV5-6 to TRBJ2-1, with D possibly TRBD1 on 6 matching bases. Germline V lookup: CDR1 SGHDT, CDR2 YYEEEE. Trimming shortened V by 1 base and J by 2 bases, and 10 bases separated the two germline ends. The CDR3 consists of 15 residues.